A selection of T cell receptor beta chains follows, all from one sample in a study of T cell changes during pregnancy in multiple sclerosis. Sequencing was performed with immunoSEQ multiplex PCR; in TCRdb, only in-frame clones are kept and a portion is missing. The data hold 50,000 or so clones, with over 90% observed a single time. The sequencing here drew on CD4+ T cells from peripheral blood mononuclear cells, taken in the second trimester of pregnancy. These receptors originate from a female donor with multiple sclerosis, enrolled in a pregnancy study. Both conserved end residues are part of each CDR3. The D gene is left open where the match is weak. Size is omitted from some rows. Given values are once, few, many or a class for expanded clones.

j_call v_call clone_size d_call cdr3_aa cdr3_nt
TRBJ1-2 TRBV5-4 . . CASSSPSGRAYGYTF TGTGCCAGCAGCTCTCCGTCGGGGAGAGCCTATGGCTACACCTTC
TRBJ1-1 TRBV10-2 once . CASGAEWGRSTEAFF TGCGCCAGCGGGGCCGAGTGGGGAAGGAGTACTGAAGCTTTCTTT
TRBJ1-3 TRBV29-1 . . CSSLGDSGNTIYF TGCAGCAGTCTCGGGGACTCTGGAAACACCATATATTTT
TRBJ2-2 TRBV5-1 . TRBD1 CASSPRTGHTGELFF TGCGCCAGCAGCCCCAGGACAGGGCACACCGGGGAGCTGTTTTTT
TRBJ2-7 TRBV6-5 once TRBD1 CASSLGRGYEQYF TGTGCCAGCAGTTTGGGCAGGGGGTACGAGCAGTACTTC
TRBJ1-5 TRBV7-8 . TRBD1 CASSGTGGVYSNQPQHF TGTGCCAGCAGCGGGACAGGGGGCGTTTATAGCAATCAGCCCCAGCATTTT
TRBJ1-2 TRBV18 . TRBD1 CASSRAPGQGVSVGYTF TGTGCCAGCTCACGGGCTCCGGGACAGGGGGTATCAGTTGGCTACACCTTC
TRBJ2-5 TRBV5-1 . . CASSLVTGTTETQYF TGCGCCAGCAGCCTGGTGACAGGTACCACAGAGACCCAGTACTTC
TRBJ2-1 TRBV11-2 . . CASSSRLGKYNEQFF TGTGCCAGCAGCTCAAGACTAGGGAAATACAATGAGCAGTTCTTC
TRBJ1-1 TRBV2 once TRBD1 CASRRTGGGIVLRMNTEAFF TGTGCCAGCAGGAGGACAGGGGGCGGGATTGTACTTCGAATGAACACTGAAGCTTTCTTT
TRBJ2-1 TRBV7-2 . . CASRYTGTQTNEQFF TGTGCCAGCAGATATACAGGGACCCAGACGAATGAGCAGTTCTTC
TRBJ1-2 TRBV18 . TRBD1 CASSPGQGRNYGYTF TGTGCCAGCTCACCAGGACAGGGACGCAACTATGGCTACACCTTC
TRBJ2-3 TRBV10-2 . TRBD2 CASVISGGAADTQYF TGCGCCAGCGTCATTAGCGGGGGGGCCGCAGATACGCAGTATTTT
TRBJ2-3 TRBV6-6 . . CASSTAGWGTDTQYF TGTGCCAGCAGTACCGCAGGGTGGGGCACAGATACGCAGTATTTT
TRBJ1-2 TRBV6-1 . . CASSETRVYGYTF TGTGCCAGCAGTGAGACCAGGGTGTATGGCTACACCTTC
TRBJ2-2 TRBV18 . . CASSPSVLGTGELFF TGTGCCAGCTCACCGTCAGTACTAGGCACCGGGGAGCTGTTTTTT
TRBJ1-2 TRBV27 few . CASSGGWGRVGGYTF TGTGCCAGCAGTGGGGGTTGGGGGCGCGTGGGGGGCTACACCTTC
TRBJ1-2 TRBV28 . . CASPLGGTNYGYTF TGTGCCAGCCCGCTCGGGGGAACAAACTATGGCTACACCTTC
TRBJ2-5 TRBV12-5 once TRBD2 CASGLGGLARETQYF TGTGCTAGTGGTTTGGGCGGACTAGCGCGAGAGACCCAGTACTTC
TRBJ1-1 TRBV5-1 . . CASSSLDYLEAFF TGCGCCAGCAGCTCCCTCGACTACCTAGAAGCTTTCTTT
TRBJ1-2 TRBV7-8 . TRBD1 CASSARTGDNYGYTF TGTGCCAGCAGCGCGAGGACAGGAGATAACTATGGCTACACCTTC
TRBJ1-2 TRBV5-6 . TRBD1 CASSEGGRGNYGYTF TGTGCCAGCAGCGAAGGGGGCAGGGGGAACTATGGCTACACCTTC
TRBJ1-3 TRBV27 . . CASSPQGFLDTIYF TGTGCCAGCAGCCCGCAGGGGTTCTTAGACACCATATATTTT
TRBJ1-6 TRBV5-4 . . CASSPREGGYNSPLHF TGTGCCAGCAGCCCTCGAGAGGGCGGCTATAATTCACCCCTCCACTTT
TRBJ1-6 TRBV2 . . CASRPQGNNSPLHF TGTGCCAGCAGGCCCCAGGGTAATAATTCACCCCTCCACTTT
TRBJ2-1 TRBV7-2 . TRBD1 CASSRRDREYNEQFF TGTGCCAGCAGCCGCCGGGACAGGGAATACAATGAGCAGTTCTTC
TRBJ1-2 TRBV27 . TRBD1 CASSFVAAGQGYYGYTF TGTGCCAGCAGTTTCGTCGCCGCTGGACAGGGCTACTATGGCTACACCTTC
TRBJ2-7 TRBV1 few . CTSSQPETSFYEQYF TGCACCAGCAGCCAGCCCGAGACTAGCTTCTACGAGCAGTACTTC
TRBJ2-7 TRBV19 . . CASSPQTGTSAYEQYF TGTGCCAGTAGTCCACAAACCGGGACATCGGCCTACGAGCAGTACTTC
TRBJ2-3 TRBV5-4 . TRBD1 CASSMGQAPDTQYF TGTGCCAGCAGCATGGGACAGGCCCCAGATACGCAGTATTTT
TRBJ2-2 TRBV29-1 . . CSVEFLGGTGELFF TGCAGCGTTGAGTTTTTAGGGGGTACCGGGGAGCTGTTTTTT
TRBJ1-2 TRBV5-5 . TRBD1 CASSPSGTGTGYTF TGTGCCAGCAGCCCCTCCGGGACAGGGACTGGCTACACCTTC
TRBJ1-2 TRBV28 . . CATDRVEAFYGYTF TGTGCCACCGACCGTGTTGAGGCCTTCTATGGCTACACCTTC
TRBJ2-3 TRBV11-2 . TRBD2 CASSPGGLRGGWLDTQYF TGTGCCAGCAGTCCTGGAGGGCTGCGGGGGGGTTGGTTGGATACGCAGTATTTT
TRBJ1-1 TRBV29-1 . . CSVVDLGMNTEAFF TGCAGCGTTGTTGACCTCGGGATGAACACTGAAGCTTTCTTT
TRBJ1-2 TRBV27 . . CATRYSGGVNYGYTF TGTGCCACCCGTTATTCTGGGGGCGTAAACTATGGCTACACCTTC
TRBJ2-2 TRBV25-1 . . CASSEYYQGGINTGELFF TGTGCCAGCAGTGAATATTACCAGGGTGGCATAAACACCGGGGAGCTGTTTTTT
TRBJ2-1 TRBV11-1 . . CASSLERVNNEQFF TGTGCCAGCAGCTTAGAGCGGGTAAACAATGAGCAGTTCTTC
TRBJ1-2 TRBV7-8 . . CASSHRYPGTPFYGYTF TGTGCCAGCAGCCATCGCTACCCCGGGACACCTTTCTATGGCTACACCTTC
TRBJ1-4 TRBV2 . TRBD1 CASRQAGTENEKLFF TGTGCCAGCAGACAAGCCGGGACAGAGAATGAAAAACTGTTTTTT
TRBJ2-4 TRBV5-6 once TRBD1 CASSPGQGHSLLAKNIQYF TGTGCCAGCAGCCCGGGACAGGGTCATTCATTACTAGCCAAAAACATTCAGTACTTC
TRBJ2-3 TRBV10-1 . . CASSECTTVKCTDTQYF TGCGCCAGCAGTGAGTGTACGACTGTTAAATGCACAGATACGCAGTATTTT
TRBJ1-1 TRBV12-5 . . CASGPKGGYFTEAFF TGTGCTAGTGGTCCAAAGGGGGGGTATTTCACTGAAGCTTTCTTT
TRBJ1-4 TRBV6-5 . TRBD1 CASSWGQINEKLFF TGTGCCAGCAGTTGGGGACAGATTAATGAAAAACTGTTTTTT
TRBJ2-1 TRBV9 once TRBD2 CASSVEGLGGGYNEQFF TGTGCCAGCAGCGTAGAAGGTTTGGGCGGGGGGTACAATGAGCAGTTCTTC
TRBJ2-1 TRBV2 . TRBD2 CASSEVGAGVESSYNEQFF TGTGCCAGCAGTGAAGTTGGAGCGGGGGTCGAAAGCTCCTACAATGAGCAGTTCTTC
TRBJ1-5 TRBV5-6 . TRBD1 CASSEGTGGNQPQHF TGTGCCAGCAGCGAAGGGACAGGGGGCAATCAGCCCCAGCATTTT
TRBJ2-2 TRBV19 . TRBD2 CASTTSGSDGELFF TGTGCCAGTACGACTAGCGGGAGTGACGGGGAGCTGTTTTTT
TRBJ1-4 TRBV19 . . CASSWGRINEKLFF TGTGCCAGTTCCTGGGGCAGAATTAATGAAAAACTGTTTTTT
TRBJ2-3 TRBV9 . TRBD2 CASSVASGWGTDTQYF TGTGCCAGCAGCGTTGCTAGCGGGTGGGGCACAGATACGCAGTATTTT